The table lists the clone carrying this T cell receptor (beta chain) with many counts. Amplification of TCR beta CDR3 regions used RNA as the template. Primed by the HTBI set, a first-round RT-PCR was run on the TCR CDR3. A single record per CDR3 protein comes from TCRdb applying MiXCR to the multiplex PCR reads. Here the sample spans about 400,000 distinct CDR3 sequences, approximately 15% being singletons. These data come from a study of T cells in Graves' hyperthyroidism and ophthalmopathy. Graves' hyperthyroidism qualified as stable when ophthalmopathy did not progress within 18 months. Each diagnosis was grounded in clinical symptoms, serum thyroxine and TRAb, thyroid ultrasound, and orbital computed tomography. Per germline, CDR1 KGHSH and CDR2 LQKENI. Deletions cut 5 bases from V and 1 base from J, with 8 bases between. CDR3 length equals 13 residues.

Specimen: blood. The TCR comes from a young woman with Graves' hyperthyroidism. The V gene is TRBV18, the J gene TRBJ1-1; tentative D call: TRBD1 (6 bases). CDR3 nucleotide sequence: TGTGCCAGCTCATCCAGGGGGAACACTGAAGCTTTCTTT. As protein: CASSSRGNTEAFF.